The rows below give T cell receptor beta chains drawn from one sample of a study of regulatory T cells in long-lasting Graves disease. TCRdb re-analysed the multiplex PCR reads in MiXCR, keeping a single row per CDR3 protein. Of roughly 400,000 distinct CDR3 sequences listed, over 15% are singletons. The data also belong to a second study, concerning T cells in Graves' hyperthyroidism and ophthalmopathy.

Sample: peripheral blood mononuclear cells (PBMCs), taken at new diagnosis, from a patient treated with antithyroid drugs. The source is a woman under 30 with Graves disease. Both conserved end residues are part of each CDR3. The D gene is left open where the match is weak. Clone size is shown for a subset of rows, as once, few, many or a class of expanded clone.

v_call	j_call	clone_size	d_call	cdr3_aa	cdr3_nt
TRBV5-1	TRBJ2-1	many	TRBD1	CASSLGTGGIRNEQFF	TGCGCCAGCAGCCTAGGGACAGGGGGTATTAGAAATGAGCAGTTCTTC
TRBV5-1	TRBJ2-7	few	TRBD1	CASSLGQGARYEQYF	TGCGCCAGCAGCTTGGGACAGGGGGCGCGTTACGAGCAGTACTTC
TRBV9	TRBJ2-3	NA	NA	CASIKVFGEDTQYF	TGTGCCAGCATCAAGGTTTTTGGCGAAGATACGCAGTATTTT
TRBV11-1	TRBJ2-4	many	NA	CASSSRGQNIQYF	TGTGCCAGCAGCTCCAGAGGCCAAAACATTCAGTACTTC
TRBV28	TRBJ2-1	many	TRBD2	CASSEAGVGYNEQFF	TGTGCCAGCAGCGAGGCGGGAGTGGGCTACAATGAGCAGTTCTTC
TRBV20-1	TRBJ2-5	NA	TRBD2	CSARAGLAGDGIETQYF	TGCAGTGCTAGAGCAGGTCTAGCGGGAGACGGGATAGAGACCCAGTACTTC
TRBV4-1	TRBJ1-6	NA	TRBD1	CASSQTDQTGGNYNSPLHF	TGCGCCAGCAGCCAGACGGACCAAACAGGGGGGAACTATAATTCACCCCTCCACTTT
TRBV7-9	TRBJ2-5	many	NA	CASTGVRERETQYF	TGTGCCAGCACCGGAGTCAGGGAGAGAGAGACCCAGTACTTC
TRBV28	TRBJ2-2	many	NA	CASSNRGTGELFF	TGTGCCAGCAGTAACCGGGGGACCGGGGAGCTGTTTTTT
TRBV20-1	TRBJ2-1	few	NA	CSARADPYNEQFF	TGCAGTGCTAGAGCCGACCCTTACAATGAGCAGTTCTTC
TRBV13	TRBJ2-5	many	TRBD2	CASSSMTSGREETQYF	TGTGCCAGCAGCTCCATGACTAGCGGGCGGGAGGAGACCCAGTACTTC
TRBV5-1	TRBJ1-4	many	NA	CASSQLQGGGEKLFF	TGCGCCAGCAGTCAACTACAGGGAGGGGGTGAAAAACTGTTTTTT
TRBV13	TRBJ1-2	many	NA	CASSTTDSFYGYTF	TGTGCCAGCAGCACGACGGATTCCTTCTATGGCTACACCTTC
TRBV27	TRBJ2-7	NA	NA	CASSPTTTGYEQYF	TGTGCCAGCAGTCCGACAACAACAGGGTACGAGCAGTACTTC
TRBV5-6	TRBJ1-1	few	NA	CASSLWYLRRGGTEASF	TGTGCCAGCAGCTTGTGGTATCTGAGGAGAGGGGGAACTGAAGCTTCCTTT
TRBV3-1	TRBJ2-7	many	NA	CASSHGRREQYF	TGTGCCAGCAGCCATGGTCGGAGAGAGCAGTACTTC
TRBV30	TRBJ1-1	many	NA	CAWSGQKNTEAFF	TGTGCCTGGTCCGGACAAAAGAACACTGAAGCTTTCTTT
TRBV6-1	TRBJ2-6	many	NA	CASTGGANVLTF	TGTGCCAGCACAGGTGGGGCCAACGTCCTGACTTTC
TRBV5-5	TRBJ1-6	NA	NA	CASSLATGRPGNSPLHF	TGTGCCAGCAGCTTGGCGACCGGGCGGCCGGGAAATTCACCCCTCCACTTT
TRBV7-2	TRBJ2-7	many	TRBD2	CASSTGLAVSYEQYF	TGTGCCAGCAGCACGGGACTAGCGGTCTCCTACGAGCAGTACTTC
TRBV4-1	TRBJ1-1	few	NA	CASSHQKGDPTTNTEAFF	TGCGCCAGCAGCCATCAAAAGGGGGATCCAACAACTAACACTGAAGCTTTCTTT
TRBV15	TRBJ2-3	many	NA	CATSRDPLRADTQYF	TGTGCCACCAGCAGAGATCCGTTGAGGGCAGATACGCAGTATTTT
TRBV6-1	TRBJ2-2	many	NA	CASRRLDTGELFF	TGTGCCAGCAGGAGGTTGGACACCGGGGAGCTGTTTTTT